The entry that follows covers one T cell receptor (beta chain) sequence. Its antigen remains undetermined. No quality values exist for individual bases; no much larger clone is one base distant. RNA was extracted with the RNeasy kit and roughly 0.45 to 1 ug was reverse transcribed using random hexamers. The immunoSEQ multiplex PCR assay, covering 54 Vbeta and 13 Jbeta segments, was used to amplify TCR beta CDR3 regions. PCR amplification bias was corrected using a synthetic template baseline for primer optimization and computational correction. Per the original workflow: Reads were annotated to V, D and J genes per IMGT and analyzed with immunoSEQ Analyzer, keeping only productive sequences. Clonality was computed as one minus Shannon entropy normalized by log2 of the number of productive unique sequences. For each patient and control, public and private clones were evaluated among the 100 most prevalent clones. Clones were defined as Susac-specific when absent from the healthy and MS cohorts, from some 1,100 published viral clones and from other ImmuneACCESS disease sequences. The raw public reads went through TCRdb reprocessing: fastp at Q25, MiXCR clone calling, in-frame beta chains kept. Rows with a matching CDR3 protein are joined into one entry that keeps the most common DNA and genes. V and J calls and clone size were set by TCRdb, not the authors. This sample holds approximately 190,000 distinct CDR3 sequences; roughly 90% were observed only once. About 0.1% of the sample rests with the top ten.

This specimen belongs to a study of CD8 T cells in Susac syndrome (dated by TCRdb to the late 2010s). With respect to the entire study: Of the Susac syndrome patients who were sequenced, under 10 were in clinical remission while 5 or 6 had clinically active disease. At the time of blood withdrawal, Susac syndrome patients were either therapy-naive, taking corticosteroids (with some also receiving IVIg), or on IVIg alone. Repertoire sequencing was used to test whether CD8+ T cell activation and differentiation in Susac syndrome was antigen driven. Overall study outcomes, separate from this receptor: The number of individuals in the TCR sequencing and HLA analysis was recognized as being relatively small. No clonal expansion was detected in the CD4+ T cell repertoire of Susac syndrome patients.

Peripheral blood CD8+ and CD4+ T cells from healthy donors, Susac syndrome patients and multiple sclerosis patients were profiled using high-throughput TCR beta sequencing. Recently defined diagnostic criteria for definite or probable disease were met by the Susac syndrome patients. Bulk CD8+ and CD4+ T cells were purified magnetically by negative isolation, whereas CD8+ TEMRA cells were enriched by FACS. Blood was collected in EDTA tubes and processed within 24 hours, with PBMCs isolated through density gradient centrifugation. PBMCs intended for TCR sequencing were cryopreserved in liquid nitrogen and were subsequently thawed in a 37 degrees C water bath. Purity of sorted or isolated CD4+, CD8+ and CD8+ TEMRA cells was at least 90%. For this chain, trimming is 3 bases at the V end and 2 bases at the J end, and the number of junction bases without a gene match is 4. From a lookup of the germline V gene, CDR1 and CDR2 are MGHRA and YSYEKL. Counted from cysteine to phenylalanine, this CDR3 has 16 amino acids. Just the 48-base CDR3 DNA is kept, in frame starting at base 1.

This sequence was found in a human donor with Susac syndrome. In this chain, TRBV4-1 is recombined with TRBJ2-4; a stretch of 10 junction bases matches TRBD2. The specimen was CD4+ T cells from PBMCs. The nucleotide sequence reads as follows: TGCGCCAGCAGCCATAGTAGCGGGAGGACCAAAAACATTCAGTACTTC. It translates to CASSHSSGRTKNIQYF.